This TCR beta chain was recovered during a study of T cells after yellow fever vaccination. The germline V and J ends were trimmed by 7 bases and 7 bases, with 19 bases remaining between them. The CDR3 covers 14 residues. Germline lookup yields CDR1 LNHDA and CDR2 SQIVND (reference sequence). Template switching by 5'RACE produced TCR cDNA, adding a universal primer site and UMIs. One entry per CDR3 protein results from TCRdb running MiXCR on the 5' RACE reads. The table lists approximately 550,000 distinct CDR3 sequences, approximately 12% of them singletons. The rearrangement links TRBV19 to TRBJ1-2; a weak D match, TRBD1 (6 bases). This clonotype was obtained from a man between 25 and 39 years old who received the YFV17D yellow fever vaccine. Sequenced material: PBMCs, taken on the day of the yellow fever booster vaccination. CDR3 sequence reads: CASTDLWGRGGYTF. Written as DNA, the CDR3 is TGTGCCAGTACTGACCTTTGGGGGCGCGGTGGCTACACCTTC.